Following are 11 T cell receptor beta chains from one sample sequenced in a study of regulatory T cells in long-lasting Graves disease. Indicated time point: persistent/refractory GD, antithyroid drugs over 5 years with positive TRAb. Generation of the TCR library employed RNA extracted from PBMCs. Combining iRepertoire HTBI primers with Arm-PCR of CDR3 regions, the authors built TCR beta libraries. TCRdb re-derived calls from the multiplex PCR reads in MiXCR, one entry per CDR3 protein. The sample lists 300,000 to 350,000 distinct CDR3 sequences, 15% to 20% occurring once. The sequences come from peripheral blood mononuclear cells (PBMCs), collected when the disease was refractory, from a patient treated with antithyroid drugs. These receptors all come from a female donor with Graves disease.

This clonotype has at least ten counts. The junction differs from germline at one of its ends, possibly a read error. This sequence joins TRBV28 and TRBJ1-1; the D is unclear. The germline V gene encodes CDR1 MDHEN and CDR2 SYDVKM. This CDR3 spans 13 amino acids. The CDR3 spells CASSLSDNSEAFF. DNA for the CDR3: TGTGCCAGCTCACTCAGCGATAACAGTGAAGCTTTCTTT. The full variable domain, its missing parts supplied by reference TRBV28 and TRBJ1-1, is DVKVTQSSRYLVKRTGEKVFLECVQDMDHENMFWYRQDPGLGLRLIYFSYDVKMKEKGDIPEGYSVSREKKERFSLILESASTNQTSMYLCASSLSDNSEAFFGQGTRLTVV.

This clonotype has a count of ten or more. The gene calls are TRBV12-3 or TRBV12-4 and TRBJ1-2, with D hard to call. The CDR3 covers 14 residues. Trimming took off 0 bases at V and 4 bases at J, with 9 bases between the two ends. CDR3 sequence: CASSLAREGYGYTF. CDR3 sequence (DNA): TGTGCCAGCAGTTTAGCTCGCGAGGGCTATGGCTACACCTTC.

The chain is built from TRBV28 and TRBJ2-5, with TRBD1 as a possible D gene (6 bases). Trimming stripped 4 bases from V and 5 bases from J, with 23 bases between. Germline values: CDR1 MDHEN, CDR2 SYDVKM. CDR3 size: 17 residues. DNA of the CDR3: TGTGCCAGCAGTTCACCCCCCCCAGGGGAAGATGGGGAGACCCAGTACTTC. Amino acids: CASSSPPPGEDGETQYF.

Points on this clonotype: Mismatch with germline at one junction end may stem from a read error. This sequence joins TRBV19 and TRBJ1-2, with 8 bases identical to TRBD1. This CDR3 comprises 13 residues. Per germline, CDR1 LNHDA and CDR2 SQIVND (reference sequence). In DNA form, the CDR3 reads TGTGCCAGTAGCGATCCGGGACAGGAAGGCTGCACCTTC. Its protein product is CASSDPGQEGCTF.

The chain combines TRBV20-1 with TRBJ2-4; TRBD2 aligns across 11 bases. The length of the CDR3 is 15 residues. Germline V gene sequence: CDR1 DFQATT, CDR2 SNEGSKA (reference sequence). The V gene end was trimmed by 4 bases and the J gene end by 10 bases; junction bases not matched to a gene: 12. The CDR3 here is CSATDLAGGGRIQYF. The CDR3 coding sequence is TGCAGTGCTACCGACCTAGCGGGGGGCGGCAGGATTCAGTACTTC.

This clonotype has a count of ten or more. The rearrangement joins TRBV11-3 to TRBJ1-4; 11 bases are a match to TRBD1. The CDR3 has 15 amino acids. Germline values: CDR1 SGHNT, CDR2 YENEEA. V lost 6 bases, J lost 5 bases, and 5 bases stayed unmatched. The CDR3 bases are TGTGCCAGCAGACTGAGGGACAGGGGGAATGAAAAACTGTTTTTT. Its protein is CASRLRDRGNEKLFF.

V and J are TRBV5-1 and TRBJ2-1, with 12 bases that match TRBD2. CDR3 length: 15 residues. The junction had 8 bases not matched to a gene; V was cut back by 5 bases and J by 8 bases. The germline gives CDR1 SGHRS, CDR2 YFSETQ. CDR3 in DNA: TGCGCCAGCAGGATAACTAGCGGGAGGATGTATGAGCAGTTCTTC. It translates to CASRITSGRMYEQFF.

The CDR3 reads CASSEGVRSRTEAFF. The CDR3 DNA is TGCGCCAGCAGTGAGGGGGTTCGAAGCCGGACTGAAGCTTTCTTT. The chain joins TRBV10-1 to TRBJ1-1; D uncertain. V lost 2 bases and J 5 bases, leaving 15 bases between the germline ends. Germline V gene sequence: CDR1 WNHNN, CDR2 SYGVQD (reference sequence). The CDR3 covers 15 residues.

This clonotype was seen repeatedly, ten times or more. This sequence joins TRBV20-1 and TRBJ1-5; a weak D match, TRBD1 (5 bases). V lost 0 bases to trimming and J lost 2 bases, with 8 bases between them. Germline V gene lookup returns CDR1 DFQATT and CDR2 SNEGSKA (reference sequence). This CDR3 is built from 14 residues. CDR3 protein: CSARDQGGNQPQHF. As DNA, the CDR3 is TGCAGTGCTAGAGATCAGGGCGGCAATCAGCCCCAGCATTTT.

The V gene is TRBV10-3, the J gene TRBJ1-5; tentative D call: TRBD1 (5 bases). Trimming took 3 bases from V and 6 from J, leaving 12 bases between them. Germline values: CDR1 ENHRY, CDR2 SYGVKD. The length of the CDR3 is 14 residues. The CDR3 DNA reads TGTGCCATCAGTGACGGGGGGACTGTTCAGCCCCAGCATTTT. Its translation is CAISDGGTVQPQHF.

This clonotype was counted a single time. The junction departs from germline at one end; a sequencing error may be responsible. The V call is TRBV5-1, the J call TRBJ2-7, with D unresolved. The CDR3 spans 13 residues. The germline gives CDR1 SGHRS, CDR2 YFSETQ. CDR3 nucleotide sequence: TGCGCCAGCAGTGTTAGACCCTACTACGGGCAGTACTTC. It specifies CASSVRPYYGQYF.